This T cell receptor beta chain appears in the sequencing data of a study of blood T cells in healthy people across ages. Combining a sample-barcoded 5' primer with a J-beta primer mix, a second PCR ran for roughly 6 to 12 cycles. Researchers report that a template-switch adaptor with 12 random nucleotides tagged each cDNA molecule. Each CDR3 protein is one row after TCRdb ran MiXCR on the 5' RACE reads. The sample shows some 1.1 million distinct CDR3 sequences, around two fifths of them seen only once. Worth noting for this clonotype: This may be a read error: a much more frequent sequence differs by one nucleotide.

Germline CDR1 and CDR2: ENHRY and SYGVKD. V gave up 6 bases and J gave up 10 bases, with 18 bases separating them. The length of the CDR3 is 13 residues. This sequence joins TRBV10-3 and TRBJ1-2, with D tentatively TRBD1 (6 bases). Sequenced sample: blood. The receptor's source is a man between 18 and 35 years old in good health. In DNA, the CDR3 is TGTGCCATCAGAGGGGAGACAGGTGATGACTACACCTTC. Translated, it gives CAIRGETGDDYTF.